A single sample is the source of the 16 T cell receptor beta chains below, sequenced in a study of cytomegalovirus exposure and HLA in healthy donors. Primers included in the PCR were 60 Vbeta and 13 Jbeta primers. The data were produced by immunoSEQ multiplex PCR, yet TCRdb's version contains in-frame clones alone and is incomplete. Listed are about 110,000 clones; 5.5% to 8% falls within the top ten. Input material: PBMCs. These receptors were obtained from a middle-aged man in good health and CMV-seropositive.

The rearrangement joins TRBV5-1 to TRBJ2-1; no clear D gene. The CDR3 contains 13 residues. V was cut by 5 bases and J by 10 bases, with 16 bases left in between. The germline CDR1 and CDR2 sequences are SGHRS and YFSETQ. The CDR3 coding sequence is TGCGCCAGCAGGAACACTCCCGGGTCCGAGCAGTTCTTC. It translates to CASRNTPGSEQFF.

This chain joins TRBV18 and TRBJ2-3; weak D call: TRBD2 (6 bases). The germline V gene encodes CDR1 KGHSH and CDR2 LQKENI. The CDR3 is 16 residues long. The V gene lost 3 bases and the J gene lost 0 bases, with 13 bases spanning the gap. Here the CDR3 reads CASSPWRETSTDTQYF. Written as DNA, the CDR3 is TGTGCCAGCTCACCCTGGCGGGAAACTAGCACAGATACGCAGTATTTT.

This sequence joins TRBV27 and TRBJ2-1; D gene unclear. Between the trimmed V and J ends, which lost 5 bases and 9 bases, there was a span of 14 bases. The CDR3 has 13 residues. CDR1 and CDR2 from the germline V gene are MNHEY and SMNVEV (reference sequence). CDR3 amino acids: CASSPKTYGEQFF. DNA for the CDR3: TGTGCCAGCAGTCCTAAAACTTATGGTGAGCAGTTCTTC.

V gene TRBV2 combines with J gene TRBJ2-5; 9 bases line up with TRBD2. Trimming cost V 4 bases and J 6 bases; bases outside gene matches: 12. The germline V gene encodes CDR1 SNHLY and CDR2 FYNNEI. This CDR3 has 16 amino acids. The CDR3 bases are TGTGCCAGCAGTGCTCGGGCGCGGGAGGGCCGGAAGACCCAGTACTTC. Protein product: CASSARAREGRKTQYF.

The chain recombines TRBV7-9 with TRBJ2-1; 7 nucleotides align to TRBD1. CDR1 is SEHNR and CDR2 is FQNEAQ in the germline V gene (reference sequence). V was pared by 9 bases and J by 5 bases, with 1 base of the junction left unmatched. The CDR3 runs to 11 residues. CDR3 nucleotides: TGTGCCAGTGGGACAGACAATGAGCAGTTCTTC. Its protein is CASGTDNEQFF.

The chain employs TRBV10-3 and TRBJ2-5; perhaps TRBD1 as D (7 bases). The J call is in doubt because the DNA end fits TRBJ2-7 better. CDR3 length: 14 amino acids. Germline V lookup: CDR1 ENHRY, CDR2 SYGVKD. The CDR3 bases are TGTGCCATCAGTGCACTGGGCAGGGGGGACGAGCAGTACTTC. Its protein product is CAISALGRGDEQYF.

The V gene is TRBV5-1, the J gene TRBJ2-1; a possible D gene is TRBD2 (6 bases). Trimming shortened V by 4 bases and J by 2 bases, and 16 bases separated the two germline ends. The CDR3 contains 16 residues. The germline gives CDR1 SGHRS, CDR2 YFSETQ. CDR3 in amino acids: CASSGGNSNPYNEQFF. The CDR3 DNA reads TGCGCCAGCAGCGGGGGGAACAGTAACCCCTACAATGAGCAGTTCTTC.

The V call is TRBV2, the J call TRBJ2-5; 9 nucleotides match TRBD2. The J call is doubtful: the DNA matches TRBJ2-7 better. The germline gives CDR1 SNHLY, CDR2 FYNNEI. There are 14 residues in the CDR3. CDR3 in amino acids: CASSELAGLHEQYF. The CDR3 nucleotides read TGTGCCAGCAGTGAACTAGCGGGACTCCACGAGCAGTACTTC.

CDR3 nucleotide sequence: TGCGCCAGCAGCCAAGGTAGACTGAACTCCTACGAGCAGTACTTC. Amino acid sequence: CASSQGRLNSYEQYF. The rearrangement uses TRBV4-1 and TRBJ2-7; no definite D call. The CDR3 sequence is 15 residues long. Germline V gene sequence: CDR1 MGHRA, CDR2 YSYEKL. The V gene lost 1 base and the J gene lost 0 bases, with 10 bases spanning the gap.

The chain combines TRBV28 with TRBJ2-7; D is uncertain. This CDR3 region has 12 residues. V lost 3 bases to trimming and J lost 4 bases, with 7 bases between them. Germline V gene sequence: CDR1 MDHEN, CDR2 SYDVKM. The CDR3 loop reads CASSLSEYEQYF. CDR3 in DNA: TGTGCCAGCAGTTTGAGTGAGTACGAGCAGTACTTC.

Here the CDR3 reads CASSPDRGPWEQYF. Written as DNA, the CDR3 is TGTGCCAGCTCACCCGACAGGGGTCCGTGGGAGCAGTACTTC. The chain recombines TRBV18 with TRBJ2-7; 8 positions agree with TRBD1. Per germline, CDR1 KGHSH and CDR2 LQKENI. V shed 3 bases and J 7 bases; nucleotides not matched to a gene: 8. The CDR3 loop spans 14 amino acids.

This sequence joins TRBV5-4 and TRBJ2-2; D may be TRBD1 (5 bases). The V gene lost 6 bases and the J gene lost 0 bases, with 9 bases spanning the gap. The length of the CDR3 is 14 residues. Germline-derived CDR1 and CDR2 are SGHNT and YYREEE (reference sequence). CDR3 coding DNA: TGTGCCAGCACCCGACAGACGAACACCGGGGAGCTGTTTTTT. The encoded protein is CASTRQTNTGELFF.

The rearrangement joins TRBV27 to TRBJ2-7; a possible D gene is TRBD1 (6 bases). Germline values: CDR1 MNHEY, CDR2 SMNVEV (reference sequence). CDR3 length: 11 amino acids. Trimming took off 6 bases at V and 4 bases at J, with 7 bases between the two ends. The CDR3 protein is CASRQGYEQYF. The CDR3 DNA is TGTGCCAGCAGACAGGGTTACGAGCAGTACTTC.

The chain joins TRBV4-2 to TRBJ1-2; D remains unclear. Germline assignment: CDR1 LGHNA and CDR2 YNFKEQ. Trimming left V 3 bases short and J 4 bases short, with 12 bases between. The length of the CDR3 is 14 residues. The CDR3 loop reads CASSHPEGGYGYTF. The CDR3 DNA is TGTGCCAGCAGCCACCCAGAGGGTGGCTATGGCTACACCTTC.

CDR3 protein: CASSQAVNTEAFF. CDR3 DNA: TGCGCCAGCAGCCAAGCTGTGAACACTGAAGCTTTCTTT. The rearrangement joins TRBV4-1 to TRBJ1-1; D uncertain. The CDR3 contains 13 residues. Germline-derived CDR1 and CDR2 are MGHRA and YSYEKL. The V gene lost 1 base and the J gene lost 0 bases, with 3 bases spanning the gap.

The chain uses TRBV9 and TRBJ2-1; D possibly corresponds to TRBD1 (6 bases). The CDR3 extends over 15 amino acids. Trimming removed 4 bases from V and 1 base from J, with 12 bases in between. Germline CDR1 reads SGDLS; CDR2 reads YYNGEE. The CDR3 here is CASSSEGVSYNEQFF. Here the CDR3 DNA reads TGTGCCAGCAGCTCTGAGGGGGTTTCCTACAATGAGCAGTTCTTC.